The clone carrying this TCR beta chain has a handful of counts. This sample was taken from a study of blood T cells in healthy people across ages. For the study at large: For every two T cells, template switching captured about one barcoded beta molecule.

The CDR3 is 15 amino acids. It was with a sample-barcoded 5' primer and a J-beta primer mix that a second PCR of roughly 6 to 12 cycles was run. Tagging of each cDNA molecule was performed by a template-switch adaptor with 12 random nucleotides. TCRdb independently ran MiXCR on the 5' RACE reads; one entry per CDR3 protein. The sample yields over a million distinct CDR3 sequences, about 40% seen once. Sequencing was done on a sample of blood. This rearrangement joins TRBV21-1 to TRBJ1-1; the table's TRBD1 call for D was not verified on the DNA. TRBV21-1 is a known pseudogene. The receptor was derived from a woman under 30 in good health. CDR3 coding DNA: TGTGCCAGCAGGGACAACCGGGACAGGGTTCCTGAAGCTTTCTTT. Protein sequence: CASRDNRDRVPEAFF.